The TCR beta chain described here comes from a study of vaccination and CD4 T cells after COVID-19. Background on the study: For each participant, vaccination comprised two doses of either the BNT162b2 or the mRNA-1273 vaccine. For a few convalescent patients, sampling occurred both at day 14 and at days 161 to 241 after vaccination.

The Oncomine TCR Beta short-read assay was applied to DNA of cultured CD4+ T cells. In this case, cultured CD4+ T cells provided the extracted genomic DNA. Each CDR3 protein gets one entry after TCRdb re-called the PCR reads with MiXCR. In the table there are around 16,000 distinct CDR3 sequences, around 55% of which are singletons. Germline CDR1 is SQVTM and CDR2 is ANQGSEA. J lost 0 bases, V lost 7 bases, and 7 bases had no gene match. The CDR3 is 16 residues long. Comment on this clonotype: Its antigen is not identified.

The time point denotes: late sampling 161 to 241 days after vaccination in three convalescent patients. As to treatment: roughly nine-day PBMC culture with coronavirus spike peptide pools or control peptides (ViraFEST assay). The sequencing used CD4+ T cells from blood, cultured in vitro, collected about 7 months after SARS-CoV-2 vaccination. The chain links TRBV29-1 to TRBJ2-6, with 9 bases fitting TRBD2. The TCR sequence derives from a human donor who had recovered from COVID-19. The CDR3 loop reads CSALAGANSGANVLTF. CDR3 DNA sequence: TGCAGCGCTTTAGCGGGGGCAAACTCTGGGGCCAACGTCCTGACTTTC.